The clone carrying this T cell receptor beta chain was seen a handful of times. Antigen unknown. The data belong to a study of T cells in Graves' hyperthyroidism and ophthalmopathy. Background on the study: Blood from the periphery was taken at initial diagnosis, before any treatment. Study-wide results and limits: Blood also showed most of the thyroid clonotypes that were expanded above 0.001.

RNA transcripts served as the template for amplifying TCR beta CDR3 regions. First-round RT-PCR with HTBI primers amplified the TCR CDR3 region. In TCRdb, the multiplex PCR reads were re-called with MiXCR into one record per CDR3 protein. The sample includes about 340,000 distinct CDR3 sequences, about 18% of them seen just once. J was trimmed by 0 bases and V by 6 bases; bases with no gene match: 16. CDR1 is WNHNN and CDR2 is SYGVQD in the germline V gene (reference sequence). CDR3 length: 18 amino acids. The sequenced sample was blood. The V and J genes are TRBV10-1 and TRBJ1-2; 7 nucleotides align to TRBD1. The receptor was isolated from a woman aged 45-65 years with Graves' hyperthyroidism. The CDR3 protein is CASRSRDSHKLANYGYTF. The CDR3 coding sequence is TGCGCCAGCAGATCGCGGGACAGTCACAAGTTAGCTAACTATGGCTACACCTTC.